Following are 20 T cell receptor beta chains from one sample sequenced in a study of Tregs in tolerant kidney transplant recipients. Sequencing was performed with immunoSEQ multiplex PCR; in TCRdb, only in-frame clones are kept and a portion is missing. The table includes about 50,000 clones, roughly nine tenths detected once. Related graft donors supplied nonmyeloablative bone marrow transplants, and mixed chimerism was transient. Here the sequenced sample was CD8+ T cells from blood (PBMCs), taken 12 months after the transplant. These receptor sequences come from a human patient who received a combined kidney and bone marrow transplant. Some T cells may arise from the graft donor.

The CDR3 nucleotides read TGTGCCAGCAGCTTATCCGGGGGCTACACCTTC. Amino acids: CASSLSGGYTF. The chain couples TRBV7-8 to TRBJ1-2; no clear D gene. The germline gives CDR1 SGHVS, CDR2 FQNEAQ. The germline V and J ends were trimmed by 2 bases and 8 bases, with 6 bases remaining between them. This CDR3 spans 11 amino acids. Using reference TRBV7-8 and TRBJ1-2 for the parts outside the CDR3, the full variable domain is GAGVSQSPRYKVAKRGQDVALRCDPISGHVSLFWYQQALGQGPEFLTYFQNEAQLDKSGLPSDRFFAERPEGSVSTLKIQRTQQEDSAVYLCASSLSGGYTFGSGTRLTVV.

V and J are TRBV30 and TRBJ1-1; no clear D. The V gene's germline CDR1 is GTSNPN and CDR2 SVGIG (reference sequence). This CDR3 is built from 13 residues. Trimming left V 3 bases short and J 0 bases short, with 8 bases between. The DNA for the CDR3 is TGTGCCTGGAGCACAGACCTGAACACTGAAGCTTTCTTT. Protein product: CAWSTDLNTEAFF.

In DNA form, the CDR3 reads TGTGCCAGCAGTCTGTTCTCAGGGGACACCGGGGAGCTGTTTTTT. Protein product: CASSLFSGDTGELFF. The V gene is TRBV6-5, the J gene TRBJ2-2, with D perhaps matching TRBD1 (6 bases). The germline V gene has CDR1 MNHEY and CDR2 SVGAGI. V dropped 5 bases and J dropped 3 bases, with 13 bases sitting between them. The CDR3 consists of 15 residues.

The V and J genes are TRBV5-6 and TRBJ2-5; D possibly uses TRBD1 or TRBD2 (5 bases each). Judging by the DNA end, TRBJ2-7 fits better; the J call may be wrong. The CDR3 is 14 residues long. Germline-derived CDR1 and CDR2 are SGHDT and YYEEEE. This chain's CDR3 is CASSPGRGGYEQYF. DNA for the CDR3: TGTGCCAGCAGCCCGGGACGTGGGGGCTACGAGCAGTACTTC.

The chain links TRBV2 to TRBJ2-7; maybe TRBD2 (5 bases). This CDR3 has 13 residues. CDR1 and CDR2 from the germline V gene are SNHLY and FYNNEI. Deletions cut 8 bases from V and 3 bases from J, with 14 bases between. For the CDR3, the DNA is TGTGCCAGCTTACCCGGGGTGCACTACGAGCAGTACTTC. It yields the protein CASLPGVHYEQYF.

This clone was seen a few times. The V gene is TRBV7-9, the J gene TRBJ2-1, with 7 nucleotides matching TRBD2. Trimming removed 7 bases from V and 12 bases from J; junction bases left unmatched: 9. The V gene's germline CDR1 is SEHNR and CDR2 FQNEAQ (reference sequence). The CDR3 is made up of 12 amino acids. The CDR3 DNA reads TGTGCCAGCACAGGACGGGAGGTGGGGCAGTTCTTC. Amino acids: CASTGREVGQFF.

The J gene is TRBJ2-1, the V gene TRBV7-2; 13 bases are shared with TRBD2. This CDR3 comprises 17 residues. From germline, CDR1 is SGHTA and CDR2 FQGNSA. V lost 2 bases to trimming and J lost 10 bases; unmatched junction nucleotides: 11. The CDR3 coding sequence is TGTGCCAGCAGCTTACCACTAGCGGGAGGGCCATGGGGGGAGCAGTTCTTC. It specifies CASSLPLAGGPWGEQFF.

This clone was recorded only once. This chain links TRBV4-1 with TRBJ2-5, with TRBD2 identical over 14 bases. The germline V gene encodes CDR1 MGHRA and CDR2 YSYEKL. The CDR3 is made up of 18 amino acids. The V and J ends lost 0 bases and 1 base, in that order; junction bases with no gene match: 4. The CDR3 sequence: CASSQDPGLAGVQETQYF. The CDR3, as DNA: TGCGCCAGCAGCCAAGATCCGGGACTAGCGGGGGTCCAAGAGACCCAGTACTTC.

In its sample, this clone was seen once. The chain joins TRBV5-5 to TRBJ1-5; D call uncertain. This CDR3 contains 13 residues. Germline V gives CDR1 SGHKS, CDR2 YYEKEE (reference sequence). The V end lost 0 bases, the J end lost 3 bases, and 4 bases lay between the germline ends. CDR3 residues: CASSLGLNQPQHF. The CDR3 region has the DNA TGTGCCAGCAGCTTGGGTCTCAATCAGCCCCAGCATTTT.

CDR3 region: CASSQPMGGDRVYEQYF. CDR3 nucleotide sequence: TGTGCCAGCAGCCAACCAATGGGGGGGGACCGTGTCTACGAGCAGTACTTC. The rearrangement joins TRBV4-2 to TRBJ2-7; 7 bases map to TRBD2. The CDR3 totals 17 residues. Unmatched junction bases numbered 13, after V lost 2 bases and J lost 3 bases. Germline CDR1 is LGHNA and CDR2 is YNFKEQ.

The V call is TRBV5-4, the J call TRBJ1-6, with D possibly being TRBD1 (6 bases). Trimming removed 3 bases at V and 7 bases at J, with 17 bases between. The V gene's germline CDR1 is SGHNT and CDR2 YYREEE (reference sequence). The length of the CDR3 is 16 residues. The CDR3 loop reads CASSYSDSQPNSPLHF. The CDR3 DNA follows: TGTGCCAGCAGCTACTCGGACAGCCAGCCGAATTCACCCCTCCACTTT.

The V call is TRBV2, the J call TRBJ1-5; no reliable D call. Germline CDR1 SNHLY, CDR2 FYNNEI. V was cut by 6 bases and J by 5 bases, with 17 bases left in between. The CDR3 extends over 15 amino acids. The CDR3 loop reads CASSPTFASDQPQHF. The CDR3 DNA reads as TGTGCCAGCAGCCCCACCTTCGCCTCGGATCAGCCCCAGCATTTT.

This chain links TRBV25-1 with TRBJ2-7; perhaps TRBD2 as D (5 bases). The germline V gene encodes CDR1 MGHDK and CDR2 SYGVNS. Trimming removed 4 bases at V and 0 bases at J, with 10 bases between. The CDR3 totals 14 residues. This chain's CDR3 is CASSASSFSYEQYF. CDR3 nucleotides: TGTGCCAGCAGTGCCTCTAGCTTCTCCTACGAGCAGTACTTC.

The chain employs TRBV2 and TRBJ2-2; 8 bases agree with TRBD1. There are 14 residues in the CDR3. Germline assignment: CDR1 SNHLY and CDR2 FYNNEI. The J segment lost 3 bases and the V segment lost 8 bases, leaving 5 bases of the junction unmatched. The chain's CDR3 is CASLGQGDTGELFF. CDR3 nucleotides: TGTGCCAGCCTAGGACAGGGAGACACCGGGGAGCTGTTTTTT.

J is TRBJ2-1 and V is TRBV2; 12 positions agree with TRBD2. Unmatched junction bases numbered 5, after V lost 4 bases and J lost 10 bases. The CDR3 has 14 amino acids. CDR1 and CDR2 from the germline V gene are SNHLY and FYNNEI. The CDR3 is CASSASGGAGEQFF. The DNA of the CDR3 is TGTGCCAGCAGTGCTAGCGGGGGGGCTGGAGAGCAGTTCTTC.

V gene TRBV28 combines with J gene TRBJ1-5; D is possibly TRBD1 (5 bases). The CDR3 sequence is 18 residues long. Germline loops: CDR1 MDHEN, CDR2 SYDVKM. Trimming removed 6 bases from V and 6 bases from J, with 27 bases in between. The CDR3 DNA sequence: TGTGCCAGCAGCCCATATCCATTTATCGGGGGTGAGCGTCAGCCCCAGCATTTT. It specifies CASSPYPFIGGERQPQHF.

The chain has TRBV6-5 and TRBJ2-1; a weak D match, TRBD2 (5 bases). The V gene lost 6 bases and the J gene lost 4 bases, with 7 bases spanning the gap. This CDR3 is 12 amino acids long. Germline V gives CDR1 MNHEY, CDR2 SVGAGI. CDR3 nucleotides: TGTGCCAGCAGCCCGGGATACAATGAGCAGTTCTTC. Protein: CASSPGYNEQFF.

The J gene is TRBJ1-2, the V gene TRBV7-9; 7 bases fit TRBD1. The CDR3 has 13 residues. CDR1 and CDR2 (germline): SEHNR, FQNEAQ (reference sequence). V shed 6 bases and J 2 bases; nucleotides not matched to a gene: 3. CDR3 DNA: TGTGCCAGCAGAGGACAGGCGAACTATGGCTACACCTTC. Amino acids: CASRGQANYGYTF.

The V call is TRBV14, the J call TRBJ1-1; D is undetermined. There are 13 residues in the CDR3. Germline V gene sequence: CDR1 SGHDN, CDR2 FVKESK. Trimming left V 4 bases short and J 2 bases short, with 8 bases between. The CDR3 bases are TGTGCCAGCAGCCCCCCCCTAAACACTGAAGCTTTCTTT. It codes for CASSPPLNTEAFF.

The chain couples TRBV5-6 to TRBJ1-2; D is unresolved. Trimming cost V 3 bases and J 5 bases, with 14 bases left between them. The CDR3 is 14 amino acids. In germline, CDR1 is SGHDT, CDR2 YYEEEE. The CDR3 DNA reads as TGTGCCAGCAGCTCCGGGTCCCCGAGGTATGGCTACACCTTC. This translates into CASSSGSPRYGYTF.